Listed here are 18 T cell receptor beta chains from one sample, sequenced in a study of graft-versus-host responses after intestinal transplantation. Some clones are missing from TCRdb's copy, which holds only in-frame ones; the method was immunoSEQ multiplex PCR. The sample holds about 86,000 clones, about 88% seen once. These TCRs' antigens remain unknown. Sequencing used unstimulated CD4+ T cells sorted from spleen or lymph node cells, obtained before transplant. The receptor source for this set is a human donor who was the organ donor for an intestinal transplant.

The chain combines TRBV7-9 with TRBJ2-2, with 10 bases matching TRBD1. Germline assignment: CDR1 SEHNR and CDR2 FQNEAQ (reference sequence). The CDR3 sequence is 14 residues long. V lost 5 bases, J lost 6 bases, and 3 bases stayed unmatched. CDR3 bases: TGTGCCAGCAGCCCCGGACAGGGGGCCGGGGAGCTGTTTTTT. The encoded protein is CASSPGQGAGELFF.

This chain links TRBV2 with TRBJ2-2; 7 bases agree with TRBD2. Unmatched junction bases numbered 3, after V lost 7 bases and J lost 1 base. This CDR3 is 14 amino acids long. The germline gives CDR1 SNHLY, CDR2 FYNNEI. The DNA of the CDR3 is TGTGCCAGCAAGCGCGGGGGGAACACCGGGGAGCTGTTTTTT. This translates into CASKRGGNTGELFF.

The rearrangement uses TRBV7-3 and TRBJ2-1, with TRBD2 identical over 7 bases. V lost 5 bases, J lost 7 bases, and 8 bases stayed unmatched. The CDR3 loop spans 14 amino acids. Germline CDR1 SGHTA, CDR2 FQGTGA. The CDR3 sequence is CASSPLTSRNEQFF. In nucleotides, the CDR3 is TGTGCCAGCAGCCCCCTGACTAGCCGGAATGAGCAGTTCTTC.

J is TRBJ2-3 and V is TRBV5-1, with 10 bases matching TRBD2. From germline, CDR1 is SGHRS and CDR2 YFSETQ. The CDR3 has 15 residues. Losses at the gene ends were 1 base for V and 6 bases for J; bases not matched to a gene: 5. The CDR3 loop reads CASSLRAGGPDTQYF. The CDR3 bases are TGCGCCAGCAGCTTGAGAGCGGGGGGGCCGGATACGCAGTATTTT.

The chain uses TRBV2 and TRBJ1-5; D is ambiguous. V shed 9 bases and J shed 0 bases, with 6 bases lying between them. The CDR3 consists of 12 residues. The germline gives CDR1 SNHLY, CDR2 FYNNEI. CDR3 sequence (DNA): TGTGCCAGTCGGGATAGCAATCAGCCCCAGCATTTT. Protein sequence: CASRDSNQPQHF.

The chain combines TRBV7-3 with TRBJ2-6, with 8 bases lining up with TRBD1. The CDR3 is 16 residues long. Trimming took 5 bases from V and 4 from J; bases not matched to a gene: 7. Germline V gene data show CDR1 as SGHTA and CDR2 as FQGTGA. CDR3 sequence reads: CASSVQGAHGANVLTF. CDR3 coding DNA: TGTGCCAGCAGCGTGCAGGGGGCGCACGGGGCCAACGTCCTGACTTTC.

The chain carries TRBV11-2 and TRBJ2-7, with TRBD2 matching 8 bases. CDR1 is SGHAT, CDR2 FQNNGV, per germline. J lost 6 bases, V lost 4 bases, and 11 bases had no gene match. CDR3 length equals 15 residues. The CDR3 region is CASSYTGGVRAEQYF. CDR3 nucleotide sequence: TGTGCCAGCAGCTATACGGGGGGGGTTAGGGCCGAGCAGTACTTC.

This rearrangement joins TRBV4-1 to TRBJ2-1; TRBD2 matches at 9 bases. With V trimmed by 0 bases and J by 8 bases, 20 bases remained unmatched. Germline V gene lookup returns CDR1 MGHRA and CDR2 YSYEKL. This CDR3 comprises 20 residues. The chain's CDR3 is CASSQDLGRFGSGSLDEQFF. As DNA, the CDR3 is TGCGCCAGCAGCCAAGATCTCGGGCGATTTGGTAGCGGGAGTCTTGATGAGCAGTTCTTC.

The chain employs TRBV4-2 and TRBJ2-2, with 9 nucleotides matching TRBD1. The length of the CDR3 is 17 residues. The germline V gene has CDR1 LGHNA and CDR2 YNFKEQ. After removal of 0 bases from V and 7 bases from J, the junction contained 9 bases not matched to a gene. CDR3 coding DNA: TGTGCCAGCAGCCAAGATTCCGGACAGGGGAGTTACGGGGAGCTGTTTTTT. This sequence encodes CASSQDSGQGSYGELFF.

The V call is TRBV7-9, the J call TRBJ2-5, with 7 bases lining up with TRBD1. The CDR3 has 15 amino acids. The germline V gene encodes CDR1 SEHNR and CDR2 FQNEAQ (reference sequence). Unmatched junction bases numbered 10, after V lost 4 bases and J lost 5 bases. CDR3 region: CASSYNRGYGETQYF. DNA of the CDR3: TGTGCCAGCAGCTACAACAGGGGATATGGGGAGACCCAGTACTTC.

CDR3 sequence: CASSSPGLAGDEQFF. DNA of the CDR3: TGTGCCAGCAGTTCCCCCGGACTAGCGGGGGATGAGCAGTTCTTC. The chain is built from TRBV28 and TRBJ2-1; TRBD2 matches 13 bases. The J segment lost 8 bases and the V segment lost 4 bases, leaving 5 bases of the junction unmatched. Germline V gene sequence: CDR1 MDHEN, CDR2 SYDVKM. The CDR3 runs to 15 residues.

As for this clone: Other DNA sequences in the same sample also yield this CDR3. V usage is TRBV5-1 and J usage is TRBJ1-4, with D possibly being TRBD1 (5 bases). V was trimmed by 2 bases and J by 5 bases, leaving 10 bases between them. In germline, CDR1 is SGHRS, CDR2 YFSETQ. There are 14 residues in the CDR3. CDR3 in amino acids: CASSLDSTNEKLFF. CDR3 nucleotides: TGCGCCAGCAGCTTAGACAGCACGAATGAAAAACTGTTTTTT.

The J gene is TRBJ2-5, the V gene TRBV7-2, with D possibly matching TRBD2 (7 bases). This CDR3 has 16 residues. V was shortened by 4 bases and J by 1 base, with 16 bases between the two germline ends. Looked up from germline, CDR1 is SGHTA and CDR2 is FQGNSA. CDR3 region: CASSSGGRLLQETQYF. The DNA for the CDR3 is TGTGCCAGCAGCTCCGGGGGGCGGCTCCTCCAAGAGACCCAGTACTTC.

The chain uses TRBV7-2 and TRBJ2-3; 7 positions agree with TRBD2. V was clipped by 0 bases and J by 1 base; unmatched bases: 1. The CDR3 extends over 15 amino acids. Germline loops: CDR1 SGHTA, CDR2 FQGNSA. The CDR3 DNA reads as TGTGCCAGCAGCTTAGCGGGAGGGCGCACAGATACGCAGTATTTT. Translation gives CASSLAGGRTDTQYF.

In DNA, the CDR3 is TGTGCCAGCTCCCCAATTAATACTGAAGCTTTCTTT. It codes for CASSPINTEAFF. V and J are TRBV18 and TRBJ1-1, with no clear D. In germline, CDR1 is KGHSH, CDR2 LQKENI. The CDR3 contains 12 residues. Trimming shortened V by 6 bases and J by 5 bases, and 10 bases separated the two germline ends.

This clone was observed a single time. V and J are TRBV28 and TRBJ2-7; 9 nucleotides agree with TRBD1. Trimming removed 7 bases from V and 6 bases from J; junction bases left unmatched: 7. The CDR3 runs 13 residues. Germline assignment: CDR1 MDHEN and CDR2 SYDVKM. The CDR3 nucleotides read TGTGCCAGCACCCCGGGGGACAGGGCCGAGCAGTACTTC. This gives the protein CASTPGDRAEQYF.

The V call is TRBV28, the J call TRBJ2-7; possible D gene TRBD1, 6 bases. CDR3 length: 15 residues. Looked up from germline, CDR1 is MDHEN and CDR2 is SYDVKM. V was cut by 8 bases and J by 3 bases, with 20 bases left in between. The CDR3 nucleotides are TGTGCCAGCCGAAGACCGGGACAAGACCACTACGAGCAGTACTTC. Protein: CASRRPGQDHYEQYF. The complete variable domain, with remaining parts taken from reference TRBV28 and TRBJ2-7, reads DVKVTQSSRYLVKRTGEKVFLECVQDMDHENMFWYRQDPGLGLRLIYFSYDVKMKEKGDIPEGYSVSREKKERFSLILESASTNQTSMYLCASRRPGQDHYEQYFGPGTRLTVT.

The chain joins TRBV30 to TRBJ2-5; weak D call: TRBD2 (5 bases). Germline V gene data show CDR1 as GTSNPN and CDR2 as SVGIG (reference sequence). There are 13 residues in the CDR3. V was clipped by 2 bases and J by 5 bases, with 12 bases between them. CDR3 loop: CAWSFEGYETQYF. CDR3 DNA sequence: TGTGCCTGGAGTTTCGAGGGTTACGAGACCCAGTACTTC.